This TCR beta chain was captured in a study of T cell responses to AZD1222 COVID-19 vaccine. Study-level points and caveats: Reportedly, nearly half of unique spike TCRs recognized epitopes outside B.1.351/B.1.1.7 mutations. No day 14 peak samples; only post-peak repertoires were characterized. Spike-specific TCR breadth and depth grew following two AZD1222 doses.

Per germline, CDR1 GTSNPN and CDR2 SVGIG (reference sequence). This CDR3 comprises 13 residues. V shed 1 base and J shed 0 bases, with 4 bases lying between them. A word on this clone: Its antigen is as yet unknown.

This table comes from immunoSEQ multiplex PCR, and its TCRdb copy is limited to in-frame clones, with some not included. The table includes 140,000 to 150,000 clones, about nine tenths detected once. The sample consisted of peripheral blood, taken 28 days after the second AZD1222 dose. The chain employs TRBV30 and TRBJ1-5; the D is unclear. This sequence was found in an adult who received the AZD1222 COVID-19 vaccine. As DNA, the CDR3 is TGTGCCTGGAGTGGAAATAGCAATCAGCCCCAGCATTTT. Translating it yields CAWSGNSNQPQHF.